This TCR beta chain was captured in a study of cytomegalovirus exposure and HLA in healthy donors (dated by TCRdb to 2015 to 2018). Turning to the overall study: In an earlier analysis of 450 to 750 of the donors, less than 350 Gb of sequence data and 90 million to 130 million unique TCR beta sequences from about 179 million T cells were reported. An early release covering 550 to 700 HLA-typed donors comprised about 290 gigabases of sequencing data and approximately 80 million unique TCR sequences. Among the roughly 390 genotyped donors, around 81% belonged to the genetic ancestry cluster associated with self-reported Caucasian donors. The study was designed to test whether signatures of past pathogen exposure could be identified by cataloging public T cell receptors. The study used immunosequencing to profile the T cell repertoires of approximately 690 subjects and linked those repertoires to cytomegalovirus serostatus. A separate validation cohort of about 110 different subjects was used in addition to the approximately 700-subject first cohort. To predict cytomegalovirus infection status, the study brought together high-throughput TCR immunosequencing, statistical association of individual TCRs with disease status, and machine learning. A later analysis re-examined previously published TCR beta repertoires from about 700 donors and added high-resolution HLA genotyping to investigate patterns of TCR occurrence. Rather than using new phenotypic data, the later analysis identified candidate immune exposures from TCR beta sequences and from how often those sequences occurred across donors. To decide whether each TCR beta V gene segment behaved as functional or pseudogenic, an earlier analysis of nearly 600 of the donors relied on high-throughput TCR beta sequencing. Donor age, sex, ethnicity and CMV serostatus were compiled alongside the repertoire data. A later genetic analysis used genome-wide SNP genotypes for about 55% of the 666 donors, treating that subset as a discovery cohort. All discovery cohort repertoires had been generated using a single sequencing platform. Both class I and class II loci were covered by HLA typing, at four-digit resolution. Typing coverage varied by locus: roughly 629-630 donors for A, B, C, DRB1 and DQB1; approximately 500 for DQA1; about 600 for DPA1; approximately 470 for DPB1. Because of strong linkage in the cohort, a few DR-DQ haplotypes were treated as single units for association and clustering. On average, 235,054 unique TCR beta nucleotide sequences were sequenced per donor among some 420 genotyped donors of the cohort, with 15% to 20% of those sequences being non-productive. Study-wide findings and limitations: CMV serostatus was the only immune exposure information available for the cohort. Specific HLA alleles were associated with more than 15,000 TCR beta sequences at a false discovery rate of 0.05 in a later analysis. Some IMGT-functional V segments, including TRBV6-2 and TRBV6-3, could not be distinguished by the 87-base-pair reads and were therefore excluded. Only TCR beta chains were sequenced in this cohort, and the absence of alpha or paired-chain data limited detectable features. The classifier was reported to diagnose cytomegalovirus status with high specificity and sensitivity in both the original cohort and the validation cohort. A later genetic analysis associated a missense DCLRE1C variant with V-gene and J-gene trimming of TCR beta chains, and an independent cohort replicated the association. Because HLA typing was unavailable for some donors at each locus, only the typed subset was used in association tests. Three of the identified cytomegalovirus-associated TCR beta chains were confirmed in vitro to be specific for cytomegalovirus antigens. An earlier analysis of around 600 of the donors showed that most TCR beta V segments appeared in productive rearrangements either about 87% or about 30% of the time, which broadly matched IMGT annotations. The authors suggested that the approach could potentially be generalized to other disease states and immunological phenotypes. According to a later analysis, parvovirus B19, influenza, CMV and Epstein-Barr virus appeared linked to several top co-occurrence clusters. A further reported finding was that TCR beta sequences accurately predicted the HLA-A and HLA-B alleles for most subjects in the first cohort. Because counts were too low, more than 15 rarely observed V segments, including chromosome 9 orphons, were left out of the earlier analysis of 587 of the donors. A later analysis found that HLA-associated TCR beta chains were more clonally expanded and had lower generation probabilities than equally common non-associated chains. Presence/absence analyses assumed roughly uniform sequencing depth across donors, an assumption that may not hold. Strong co-occurrence of HLA alleles, especially DR and DQ, made assigning TCR associations to individual alleles difficult. A cluster of highly shared sequence variants was judged likely to represent a technical artifact of the sequencing pipeline. In the study, about 150 TCR beta chains were listed as associated with cytomegalovirus. According to a later analysis, TCR association rates differed among HLA loci, with DRB1 alleles showing the most associated TCRs and HLA-C alleles showing the fewest. Most CMV-associated TCR beta chains appeared to be HLA-restricted in a later analysis, and the HLA associations seemed to be driven largely by CMV exposure. In a later genetic analysis, fewer N-insertions in productive TCRs were reported among donors in an Asian-associated ancestry cluster than the 666-donor mean. Linkage disequilibrium might explain the correlated functional status among segregating V segments, but an unknown experimental factor could not be excluded. Most TCR sequences were observed very rarely across donors, whereas some public TCRs were present in many individuals.

The cohort comprised some 680 healthy bone marrow donors. At the time of sampling, every cohort member was nominally healthy, though immune exposures that went unrecorded were likely present. The donor tested CMV seronegative and was one of the 352 seronegative cohort members. Every donor gave a peripheral blood sample, and the peripheral blood mononuclear cells from that sample were used for TCR beta sequencing. The Qiagen DNeasy Blood Extraction Kit was used to extract genomic DNA from the blood cell samples. CDR1 and CDR2 are drawn from the germline V gene: SGHDN, FVKESK. The junction shows trimming of 4 bases on V and 1 base on J, and the gene matches do not reach 8 bases of it. The CDR3, from cysteine to phenylalanine, totals 16 residues. Just the 48-base CDR3 DNA is kept, in frame starting at base 1. The library relied on the immunoSEQ multiplex PCR assay. The multiplex PCR relied on a mix of 60 forward primers for TCR Vbeta segments and 13 reverse primers for TCR Jbeta segments. The CDR3 region of rearranged TCR beta genes was amplified from genomic DNA by a multiplex PCR assay. The amplified TCR beta libraries were sequenced on the Illumina HiSeq System as 87-base-pair reads. As for how the authors treated the data: Across the 670 or so repertoires, a later analysis counted some 80 million unique TCR beta chains, approximately 10 million of which were shared by at least two donors. Raw reads were error-corrected and collapsed into unique sequences with a nearest-neighbor algorithm that merged closely related sequences to remove PCR and sequencing errors. V, D and J gene segments were assigned by aligning CDR3 sequences to IMGT reference sequences. For a sequence to be retained, a match of at least six nucleotides was required to both a V gene segment and a J gene segment. A rearrangement was called productive if the CDR3 had no stop codons and remained in frame with V and J, and every other rearrangement was called non-productive. CDR3 was defined by IMGT convention, running from the second conserved V-encoded cysteine to the conserved J-encoded phenylalanine. The earlier analysis of fewer than 700 of the donors excluded sequences that lacked an unambiguous match to a single V gene segment. In an earlier analysis of several hundred of the donors, V segments were called functional above 56.7% productive rearrangements and were called segregating when the between-donor standard deviation exceeded 5%. A statistical classification framework was built to diagnose cytomegalovirus status from the catalog of TCR beta chain sequences. A later analysis assigned V and J genes by comparing TCR nucleotide sequences with IMGT/GENE-DB human TR gene sequences. In a later analysis, CDR3 sequences and most-parsimonious VDJ recombination scenarios were assigned using the TCRdist pipeline. In a later analysis, each TCR beta chain was defined by its CDR3 amino acid sequence together with its V-gene family, and reads lacking a unique V-gene family were excluded. In a later analysis, nearly 600 highly shared, low-generation-probability nucleotide sequences were removed to address suspected cross-contamination and a sequencing artifact. A later analysis calculated a clonal expansion index for each public chain from normalized within-repertoire ranks of inferred template counts. In a later analysis, generation probabilities were computed with a VDJ recombination model fitted to out-of-frame rearrangements, and the resulting probabilities were checked against IGoR. In a later analysis, TCR-TCR, TCR-HLA and TCR-CMV co-occurrence was scored with hypergeometric tests, and a repertoire-size bias correction was applied to TCR pairs. To estimate false discovery rates, a later analysis permuted the HLA or CMV assignments 20 times. In a later analysis, co-occurring TCRs were grouped with DBSCAN, and TCRdist sequence similarity was added when clustering was performed within HLA-allele-positive subsets. Co-occurrence clustering excluded repertoires with fewer than 30,000 or more than 120,000 public chains, plus five with anomalous nucleotide sharing. Not all clones reach the TCRdb copy of this immuneACCESS table, which keeps in-frame sequences only. Checked studies attribute under half of the gap to unresolved V genes and leave the rest unexplained. The DNA was the basis for D and trimming; V, J and clone size are from that table. Here the sample has about 190,000 clones; around 80% occur a single time. The ten top clones hold about 1% of the sample.

As concerns this clone: There is no known antigen for this receptor. Base qualities are missing; no much larger clone stands one base away.

The V gene is TRBV14 and the J gene is TRBJ1-1; 8 bases in the junction line up with TRBD1. The sequencing input was PBMCs. The origin of this receptor is a woman in her thirties or forties in good health and CMV-seronegative. The sequenced DNA: TGTGCCAGCAGCCCGCAGGCAGGGGGCTGGAACACTGAAGCTTTCTTT. It is translated as CASSPQAGGWNTEAFF.